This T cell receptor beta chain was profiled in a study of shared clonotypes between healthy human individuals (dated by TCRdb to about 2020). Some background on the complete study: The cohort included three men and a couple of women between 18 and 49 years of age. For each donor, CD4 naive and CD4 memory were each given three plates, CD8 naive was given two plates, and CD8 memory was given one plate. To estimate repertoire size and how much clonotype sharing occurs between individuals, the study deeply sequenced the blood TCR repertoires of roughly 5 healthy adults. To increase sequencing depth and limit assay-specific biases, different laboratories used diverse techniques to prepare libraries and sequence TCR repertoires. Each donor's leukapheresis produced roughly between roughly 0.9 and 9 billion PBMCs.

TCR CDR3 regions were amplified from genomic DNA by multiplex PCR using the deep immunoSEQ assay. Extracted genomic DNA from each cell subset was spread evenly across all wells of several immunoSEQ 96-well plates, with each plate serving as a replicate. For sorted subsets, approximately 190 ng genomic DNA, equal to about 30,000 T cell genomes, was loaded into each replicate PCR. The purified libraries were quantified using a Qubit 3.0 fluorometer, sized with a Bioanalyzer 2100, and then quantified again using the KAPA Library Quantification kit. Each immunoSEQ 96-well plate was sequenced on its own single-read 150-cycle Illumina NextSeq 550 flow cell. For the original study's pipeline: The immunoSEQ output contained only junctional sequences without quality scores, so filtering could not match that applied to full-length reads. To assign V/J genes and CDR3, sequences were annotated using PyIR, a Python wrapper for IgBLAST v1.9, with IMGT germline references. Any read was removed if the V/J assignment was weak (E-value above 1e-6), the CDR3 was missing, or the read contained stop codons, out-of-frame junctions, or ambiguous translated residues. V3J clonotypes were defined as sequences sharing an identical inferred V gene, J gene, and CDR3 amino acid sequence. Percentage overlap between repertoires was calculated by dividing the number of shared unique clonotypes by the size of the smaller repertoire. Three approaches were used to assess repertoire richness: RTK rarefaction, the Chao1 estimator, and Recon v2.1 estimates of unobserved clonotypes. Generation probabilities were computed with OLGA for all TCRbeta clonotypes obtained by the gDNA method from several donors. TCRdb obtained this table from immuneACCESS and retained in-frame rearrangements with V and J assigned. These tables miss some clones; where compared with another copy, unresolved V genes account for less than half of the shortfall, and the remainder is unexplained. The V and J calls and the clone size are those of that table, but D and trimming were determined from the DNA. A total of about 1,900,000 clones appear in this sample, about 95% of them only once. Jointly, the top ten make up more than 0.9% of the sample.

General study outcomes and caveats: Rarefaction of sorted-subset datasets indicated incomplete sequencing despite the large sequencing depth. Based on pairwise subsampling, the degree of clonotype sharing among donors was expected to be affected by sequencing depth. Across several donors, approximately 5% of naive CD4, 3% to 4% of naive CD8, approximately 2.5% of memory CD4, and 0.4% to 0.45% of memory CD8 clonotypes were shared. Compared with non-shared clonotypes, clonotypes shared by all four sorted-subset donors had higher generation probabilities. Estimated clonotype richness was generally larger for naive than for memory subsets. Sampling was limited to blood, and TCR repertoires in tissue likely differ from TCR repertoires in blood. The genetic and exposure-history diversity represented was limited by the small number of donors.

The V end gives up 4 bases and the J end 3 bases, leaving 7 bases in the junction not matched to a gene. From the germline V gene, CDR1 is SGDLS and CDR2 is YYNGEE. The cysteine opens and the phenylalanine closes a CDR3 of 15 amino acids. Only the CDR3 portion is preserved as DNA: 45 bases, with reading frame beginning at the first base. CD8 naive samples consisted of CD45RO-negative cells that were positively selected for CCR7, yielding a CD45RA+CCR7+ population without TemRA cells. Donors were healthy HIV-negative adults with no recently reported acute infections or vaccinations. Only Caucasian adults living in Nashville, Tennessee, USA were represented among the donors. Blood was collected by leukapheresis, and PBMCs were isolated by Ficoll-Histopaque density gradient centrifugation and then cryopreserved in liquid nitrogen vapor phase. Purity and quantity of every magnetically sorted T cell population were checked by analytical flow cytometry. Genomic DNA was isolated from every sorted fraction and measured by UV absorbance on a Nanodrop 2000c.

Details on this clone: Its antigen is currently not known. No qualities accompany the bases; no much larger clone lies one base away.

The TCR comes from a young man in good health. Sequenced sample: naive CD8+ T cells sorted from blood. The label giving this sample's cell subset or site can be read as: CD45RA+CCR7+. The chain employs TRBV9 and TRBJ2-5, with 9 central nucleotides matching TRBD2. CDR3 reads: CASSPGLAGEETQYF. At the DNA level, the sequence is TGTGCCAGCAGCCCCGGCTTAGCGGGAGAAGAGACCCAGTACTTC.